The rows below give T cell receptor beta chains drawn from one sample of a study of blood T cell repertoires in COVID-19. Sequenced by immunoSEQ multiplex PCR; TCRdb stores in-frame clones only, minus some. The table lists 470,000 or so clones, about 85% of them singletons. Sequencing was done on a sample of PBMCs or T cells enriched from blood (not recorded which). These receptors were collected from a woman under 30 with acute COVID-19. The CDR3 runs from the conserved cysteine through the conserved F or W. D genes are given only for firm matches. Not every row has a clone size; where given, it reads once, few, many or a size class.

V gene	D gene	J gene	clone size	CDR3 protein	CDR3 DNA
TRBV20-1	.	TRBJ1-2	.	CSASREGYTF	TGCAGTGCTAGCAGGGAAGGCTACACCTTC
TRBV10-3	.	TRBJ1-3	.	CAILVGYSGNTIYF	TGTGCCATCCTAGTAGGTTACTCTGGAAACACCATATATTTT
TRBV2	.	TRBJ1-2	.	CASSLPGEIYGYTF	TGTGCCAGCAGCCTCCCAGGGGAGATATATGGCTACACCTTC
TRBV28	.	TRBJ1-2	.	CASSFARISNYGYTF	TGTGCCAGCAGTTTTGCCAGGATCTCTAACTATGGCTACACCTTC
TRBV2	.	TRBJ1-6	.	CASSVAGRHNSPLHF	TGTGCCAGCAGTGTGGCAGGGAGGCATAATTCACCCCTCCACTTT
TRBV25-1	.	TRBJ1-2	.	CASTTTRVYGYTF	TGTGCCAGCACCACAACCAGGGTCTATGGCTACACCTTC
TRBV7-3	TRBD1	TRBJ1-1	.	CASSLTGGLSLDEAFF	TGTGCCAGCAGCTTGACAGGGGGGCTATCCTTGGATGAAGCTTTCTTT
TRBV3-1/TRBV3-2	.	TRBJ2-2	.	CASSQTRPTNTGELFF	TGTGCCAGCAGCCAAACTAGACCGACGAACACCGGGGAGCTGTTTTTT
TRBV11-2	.	TRBJ2-2	.	CASSLAQIDITTGELFF	TGTGCCAGCAGCTTAGCCCAGATAGACATTACCACCGGGGAGCTGTTTTTT
TRBV7-9	.	TRBJ2-7	.	CASSLDTDYEQYF	TGTGCCAGCAGCTTAGATACTGACTACGAGCAGTACTTC
TRBV6-5	TRBD1	TRBJ2-4	.	CASSYKTGLAKNIQYF	TGTGCCAGCAGTTACAAGACAGGGTTAGCCAAAAACATTCAGTACTTC
TRBV12-3/TRBV12-4	.	TRBJ2-3	.	CASSPISTDTQYF	TGTGCCAGCAGCCCTATAAGCACAGATACGCAGTATTTT
TRBV3-1/TRBV3-2	TRBD1	TRBJ1-6	.	CASTGQGAGNSPLHF	TGTGCCAGCACCGGACAGGGGGCGGGTAATTCACCCCTCCACTTT
TRBV15	.	TRBJ2-7	few	CATSRDRGPYEQYF	TGTGCCACCAGCAGAGACAGGGGTCCCTACGAGCAGTACTTC
TRBV2	TRBD2	TRBJ2-6	.	CARGTSLSGANVLTF	TGTGCCAGGGGGACTAGCCTCTCTGGGGCCAACGTCCTGACTTTC
TRBV5-1	.	TRBJ2-7	.	CASSLALDSLYEQYF	TGCGCCAGCAGCTTGGCCTTGGACAGCCTTTACGAGCAGTACTTC
TRBV7-8	.	TRBJ1-2	.	CASSSSGGGGYTF	TGTGCCAGCAGCTCCTCCGGGGGGGGTGGCTACACCTTC
TRBV28	.	TRBJ2-1	.	CASSLFTGMGNNEQFF	TGTGCCAGCAGTTTATTTACAGGGATGGGTAACAATGAGCAGTTCTTC
TRBV28	.	TRBJ1-3	few	CASSFSGYSGNTIYF	TGTGCCAGCAGTTTCTCGGGTTACTCTGGAAACACCATATATTTT
TRBV28	TRBD2	TRBJ2-1	.	CASTGLAGRDEQFF	TGTGCCAGCACCGGACTAGCGGGACGGGATGAGCAGTTCTTC
TRBV5-4	.	TRBJ2-2	.	CASSRLRLGNTGELFF	TGTGCCAGCAGCCGCCTGCGGCTAGGCAACACCGGGGAGCTGTTTTTT
TRBV11-2	TRBD1	TRBJ2-7	.	CASSLEGTGAYEQYF	TGTGCCAGCAGCCTAGAGGGGACAGGGGCCTACGAGCAGTACTTC
TRBV7-8	.	TRBJ1-2	.	CASSSGGKYGYTF	TGTGCCAGCAGCAGCGGGGGGAAATATGGCTACACCTTC
TRBV2	.	TRBJ1-2	once	CASTSARGGSGYTF	TGTGCCAGCACTTCTGCCAGGGGAGGGAGCGGCTACACCTTC
TRBV30	TRBD1	TRBJ1-2	.	CAWRSTGGYGYTF	TGTGCCTGGAGGTCCACAGGGGGCTATGGCTACACCTTC
TRBV4-1	.	TRBJ1-5	.	CASSQVGPYNQPQHF	TGCGCCAGCAGCCAAGTCGGTCCCTATAATCAGCCCCAGCATTTT
TRBV9	.	TRBJ2-1	.	CASSVTGIEGEQFF	TGTGCCAGCAGCGTGACGGGTATTGAGGGTGAGCAGTTCTTC
TRBV2	TRBD1	TRBJ1-1	.	CARGQGVSEAFF	TGTGCCAGGGGACAGGGGGTATCTGAAGCTTTCTTT
TRBV4-1	.	TRBJ1-4	.	CASSQDRREKLFF	TGCGCCAGCAGCCAAGATCGTCGGGAAAAACTGTTTTTT
TRBV15	TRBD2	TRBJ2-7	.	CATSRDHFGTSGSGEQYF	TGTGCCACCAGCAGAGATCACTTCGGGACTAGCGGGAGTGGAGAGCAGTACTTC
TRBV2	TRBD2	TRBJ2-1	.	CASRILAAEQFF	TGTGCCAGCAGAATACTAGCGGCTGAGCAGTTCTTC
TRBV7-6	TRBD1	TRBJ2-2	few	CASSARQGANTGELFF	TGTGCCAGCAGCGCCAGACAGGGGGCAAACACCGGGGAGCTGTTTTTT
TRBV18	TRBD1	TRBJ2-7	.	CASSRDRALEQYF	TGTGCCAGCTCACGAGACAGGGCTTTGGAGCAGTACTTC